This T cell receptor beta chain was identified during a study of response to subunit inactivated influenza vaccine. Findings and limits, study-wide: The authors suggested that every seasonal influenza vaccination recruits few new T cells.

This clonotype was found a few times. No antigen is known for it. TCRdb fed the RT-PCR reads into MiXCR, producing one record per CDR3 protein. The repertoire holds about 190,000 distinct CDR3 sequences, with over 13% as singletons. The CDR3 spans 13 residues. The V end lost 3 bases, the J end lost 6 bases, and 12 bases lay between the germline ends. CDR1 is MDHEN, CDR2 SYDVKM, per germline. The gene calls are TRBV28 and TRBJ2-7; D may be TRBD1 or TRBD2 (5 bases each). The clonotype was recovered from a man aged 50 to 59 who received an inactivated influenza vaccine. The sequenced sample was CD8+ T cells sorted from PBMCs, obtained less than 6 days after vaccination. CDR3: CASSFRGLFEQYF. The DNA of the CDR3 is TGTGCCAGCAGTTTCCGGGGCCTATTCGAGCAGTACTTC.